This entry lists 30 T cell receptor beta chains sequenced from one sample in a study of T-cell memory formation after mild COVID-19. TCRdb redid the calling of the 5' RACE reads with MiXCR, one entry per CDR3 protein. The repertoire holds a few hundred thousand distinct CDR3 sequences, with 15% to 20% as singletons. The specimen was PBMCs or a T cell subset sorted from them (not recorded which). The receptors come from a young man who had mild COVID-19 (a few samples of this study predate the infection). Cell type and time point are not known.

This clonotype was found a few times. The chain employs TRBV12-3 or TRBV12-4 and TRBJ1-5, with D possibly matching TRBD1 (6 bases). CDR3 size: 16 residues. Trimming removed 4 bases from V and 2 bases from J, with 15 bases in between. The CDR3 region has the DNA TGTGCCAGCAGTTCAATTCTCGGGGGCGGCAATCAGCCCCAGCATTTT. Protein product: CASSSILGGGNQPQHF.

This sequence joins TRBV4-2 and TRBJ1-1; D is perhaps TRBD1 (5 bases). Germline V CDR1 and CDR2: LGHNA, YNFKEQ. The CDR3 runs to 15 residues. V was cut by 0 bases and J by 7 bases, with 15 bases left in between. CDR3 sequence: CASSQDPRRDSEAFF. DNA for the CDR3: TGTGCCAGCAGCCAAGACCCAAGGCGCGACAGTGAAGCTTTCTTT.

Only a few counts were recorded for this clonotype. The CDR3 nucleotides read TGTGCCAGCAGCCCTTCGTGGGAAGACCAGTACTTC. As protein: CASSPSWEDQYF. This chain joins TRBV7-9 and TRBJ2-5; no reliable D call. The CDR3 consists of 12 residues. The V end was cut by 5 bases, the J end by 10 bases, with 14 bases between. CDR1 and CDR2 from the germline V gene are SEHNR and FQNEAQ (reference sequence).

The rearrangement uses TRBV7-2 and TRBJ2-3, with D perhaps matching TRBD2 (5 bases). Trimming took 7 bases from V and 0 from J, leaving 11 bases between them. CDR3 size: 14 residues. Germline CDR1 is SGHTA and CDR2 is FQGNSA. The CDR3 DNA reads as TGTGCCAGCACGGGCGGGCCAAGCACAGATACGCAGTATTTT. This codes for CASTGGPSTDTQYF.

The V and J genes are TRBV6-5 and TRBJ1-2, with D possibly matching TRBD1 (6 bases). CDR1 and CDR2 from the germline V gene are MNHEY and SVGAGI. The CDR3 has 15 residues. Trimming left V 5 bases short and J 5 bases short, with 18 bases between. CDR3 residues: CASSPQGSAYYGYTF. The CDR3 DNA reads TGTGCCAGCAGTCCACAGGGTTCCGCATATTATGGCTACACCTTC.

This clonotype was seen only a few times. The V gene is TRBV19, the J gene TRBJ2-7; D assignment may be TRBD1 or TRBD2 (5 bases each). The V end was cut by 1 base, the J end by 3 bases, with 7 bases between. This CDR3 comprises 13 residues. Germline V gene data show CDR1 as LNHDA and CDR2 as SQIVND (reference sequence). This chain's CDR3 is CASSIGDGYEQYF. CDR3 in DNA: TGTGCCAGTAGTATAGGGGACGGCTACGAGCAGTACTTC. Drawing the rest from reference TRBV19 and TRBJ2-7, the complete variable domain is DGGITQSPKYLFRKEGQNVTLSCEQNLNHDAMYWYRQDPGQGLRLIYYSQIVNDFQKGDIAEGYSVSREKKESFPLTVTSAQKNPTAFYLCASSIGDGYEQYFGPGTRLTVT.

The gene calls are TRBV7-9 and TRBJ2-3; D is uncertain. Trimming removed 1 base at V and 10 bases at J, with 12 bases between. Germline CDR1 and CDR2: SEHNR and FQNEAQ (reference sequence). The CDR3 totals 13 residues. The CDR3 DNA reads as TGTGCCAGCAGCTTAGGGGCGGACCAACCGCAGTATTTT. Encoded protein: CASSLGADQPQYF.

J is TRBJ1-1 and V is TRBV18; 9 bases line up with TRBD1. Germline V gene lookup returns CDR1 KGHSH and CDR2 LQKENI. CDR3 length: 15 amino acids. V trimming: 4 bases; J trimming: 3 bases; junction bases outside the gene matches: 6. The CDR3 nucleotides are TGTGCCAGCTCACTCCAAGGGACAGGGCACACTGAAGCTTTCTTT. Residues: CASSLQGTGHTEAFF.

The V and J genes are TRBV7-8 and TRBJ2-1; no clear D. Trimming removed 2 bases at V and 6 bases at J, with 5 bases between. Germline V gene data show CDR1 as SGHVS and CDR2 as FQNEAQ. The CDR3 covers 12 residues. The CDR3 sequence: CASSLMLNEQFF. DNA for the CDR3: TGTGCCAGCAGCTTAATGCTCAATGAGCAGTTCTTC.

This clonotype appeared a few times. This sequence joins TRBV5-6 and TRBJ1-4; D unresolved. This CDR3 contains 12 residues. Trimming pared 4 bases from V and 8 bases from J, leaving 9 bases between. Germline CDR1 and CDR2: SGHDT and YYEEEE. CDR3 bases: TGTGCCAGCAGCCGTTTGGAAGAAAAACTGTTTTTT. It codes for CASSRLEEKLFF.

The chain joins TRBV5-1 to TRBJ2-5; D is ambiguous. V dropped 1 base and J dropped 4 bases, with 14 bases sitting between them. This CDR3 is 15 amino acids long. Germline CDR1 is SGHRS and CDR2 is YFSETQ. CDR3 bases: TGCGCCAGCAGCTTGTCCGGCTCTAGTGGAGAGACCCAGTACTTC. It specifies CASSLSGSSGETQYF.

This chain links TRBV20-1 with TRBJ1-1, with D perhaps matching TRBD1 (6 bases). Trimming removed 5 bases at V and 6 bases at J, with 13 bases between. The germline gives CDR1 DFQATT, CDR2 SNEGSKA (reference sequence). The CDR3 sequence is 12 residues long. The CDR3 region is CSAWDNGSEAFF. The DNA of the CDR3 is TGCAGTGCTTGGGACAATGGATCTGAAGCTTTCTTT.

The J gene is TRBJ2-3, the V gene TRBV2, with 7 bases identical to TRBD2. J gave up 0 bases and V 8 bases, and 8 bases lay outside the gene matches. CDR3 length equals 15 residues. Germline assignment: CDR1 SNHLY and CDR2 FYNNEI. The CDR3, as DNA: TGTGCCAGCGGGCAGGAGCGGGAAAGCACAGATACGCAGTATTTT. Its protein is CASGQERESTDTQYF.

This rearrangement joins TRBV7-8 to TRBJ1-2; D call uncertain. This CDR3 spans 13 amino acids. Between the trimmed V and J ends, which lost 6 bases and 8 bases, there was a span of 16 bases. Germline assignment: CDR1 SGHVS and CDR2 FQNEAQ. CDR3 in amino acids: CASRRGQDGGYTF. The CDR3 DNA is TGTGCCAGCAGACGCGGGCAGGACGGAGGCTACACCTTC. Using reference TRBV7-8 and TRBJ1-2 for the parts outside the CDR3, the full variable domain is GAGVSQSPRYKVAKRGQDVALRCDPISGHVSLFWYQQALGQGPEFLTYFQNEAQLDKSGLPSDRFFAERPEGSVSTLKIQRTQQEDSAVYLCASRRGQDGGYTFGSGTRLTVV.

To note about this clonotype: One end of the junction fails to match germline, which may point to a read error. V is TRBV20-1 and J is TRBJ2-3; 12 bases line up with TRBD2. CDR1 and CDR2 from the germline V gene are DFQATT and SNEGSKA (reference sequence). The CDR3 consists of 14 residues. The CDR3 loop is CSSSGGASTDTQYF. The CDR3 region has the DNA TGCAGTTCTAGCGGGGGGGCGAGCACAGATACGCAGTATTTT.

This clonotype was detected only a few times. The chain links TRBV2 to TRBJ2-3; 7 bases map to TRBD1. Trimming at V came to 6 bases and at J to 8 bases, leaving 11 bases not matched to a gene. The CDR3 totals 14 residues. Germline V gene sequence: CDR1 SNHLY, CDR2 FYNNEI. The CDR3 here is CASSKSGDRATQYF. The CDR3 coding sequence is TGTGCCAGCAGCAAGTCTGGGGACAGAGCTACGCAGTATTTT.

V is TRBV20-1 and J is TRBJ1-2; D not resolved. The length of the CDR3 is 13 residues. Germline assignment: CDR1 DFQATT and CDR2 SNEGSKA (reference sequence). With 0 bases removed from V and 8 bases from J, the gap between germline ends came to 13 bases. The CDR3: CSARDMGLWGYTF. CDR3 sequence (DNA): TGCAGTGCTAGAGATATGGGGTTGTGGGGCTACACCTTC.

This chain connects TRBV14 to TRBJ2-1; perhaps TRBD2 as D (6 bases). The V and J ends lost 4 bases and 7 bases respectively, with 20 bases between them. The CDR3 runs to 16 residues. Germline CDR1 SGHDN, CDR2 FVKESK. CDR3 sequence reads: CASSLLGRVRDNEQFF. In nucleotides, the CDR3 is TGTGCCAGCAGCCTACTCGGAAGGGTGCGGGATAATGAGCAGTTCTTC.

There are a few counts of this clonotype. This chain uses TRBV27 with TRBJ2-2; D perhaps matches TRBD2 (6 bases). With 4 bases removed from V and 0 bases from J, the gap between germline ends came to 9 bases. CDR1 is MNHEY and CDR2 is SMNVEV in the germline V gene (reference sequence). This CDR3 region has 15 residues. CDR3 in amino acids: CASSWWGANTGELFF. DNA of the CDR3: TGTGCCAGCAGTTGGTGGGGGGCGAACACCGGGGAGCTGTTTTTT.

This chain uses TRBV25-1 with TRBJ1-6, with 8 bases matching TRBD1. The CDR3 runs to 15 residues. The junction had 6 bases not matched to a gene; V was cut back by 4 bases and J by 7 bases. Germline CDR1 and CDR2: MGHDK and SYGVNS. CDR3 sequence reads: CASSGGTGVNSPLHF. The CDR3 DNA sequence: TGTGCCAGCAGTGGGGGGACAGGAGTAAATTCACCCCTCCACTTT.

J is TRBJ2-5 and V is TRBV4-1; TRBD1 or TRBD2 may be the D gene (5 bases each). Trimming stripped 3 bases from V and 4 bases from J, with 24 bases between. Germline lookup yields CDR1 MGHRA and CDR2 YSYEKL. The CDR3 spans 18 residues. DNA of the CDR3: TGCGCCAGCAGCCACCCACAGAGGGGCCTAGCCTCCGGAGAGACCCAGTACTTC. This sequence encodes CASSHPQRGLASGETQYF.

The chain has TRBV5-5 and TRBJ1-2, with D possibly matching TRBD1 (6 bases). The CDR3 loop spans 14 amino acids. V gave up 4 bases and J gave up 2 bases, with 12 bases separating them. From germline, CDR1 is SGHKS and CDR2 YYEKEE (reference sequence). CDR3 sequence (DNA): TGTGCCAGCAGCATTGACAGGTTAAACTATGGCTACACCTTC. It encodes CASSIDRLNYGYTF.

This clonotype was found a few times. The chain carries TRBV7-9 and TRBJ1-1; D remains ambiguous. Between the trimmed V and J ends, which lost 5 bases and 6 bases, there was a span of 10 bases. The CDR3 runs to 12 residues. Germline V lookup: CDR1 SEHNR, CDR2 FQNEAQ (reference sequence). The CDR3 nucleotides read TGTGCCAGCAGCCCCAGTGGTTCTGAAGCTTTCTTT. Its protein is CASSPSGSEAFF.

The chain combines TRBV18 with TRBJ1-4; no clear D gene. Trimming stripped 0 bases from V and 4 bases from J, with 9 bases between. From germline, CDR1 is KGHSH and CDR2 LQKENI. CDR3 length: 15 amino acids. The CDR3 DNA reads TGTGCCAGCTCACCACCCATGCCTCTTAATGAAAAACTGTTTTTT. Its translation is CASSPPMPLNEKLFF.

This clonotype showed up just a few times. The gene calls are TRBV20-1 and TRBJ2-3; D is possibly TRBD1 (6 bases). Trimming left V 5 bases short and J 0 bases short, with 15 bases between. The V gene's germline CDR1 is DFQATT and CDR2 SNEGSKA (reference sequence). This CDR3 is 15 amino acids long. The CDR3 coding sequence is TGCAGTGCTTCACGTCTTAGGGGGAGCACAGATACGCAGTATTTT. Protein sequence: CSASRLRGSTDTQYF.

In its sample, this clonotype was seen a few times. The chain uses TRBV20-1 and TRBJ2-7; D possibly uses TRBD1 or TRBD2 (5 bases each). CDR1 and CDR2 (germline): DFQATT, SNEGSKA (reference sequence). Trimming cost V 3 bases and J 9 bases, with 18 bases left between them. The CDR3 covers 13 residues. CDR3 sequence: CSASLGVLRGQYF. DNA for the CDR3: TGCAGTGCTAGTTTGGGGGTCCTACGGGGGCAGTACTTC.

V is TRBV11-2 and J is TRBJ2-7; 9 bases match TRBD2. This CDR3 is 15 amino acids long. Germline CDR1 and CDR2: SGHAT and FQNNGV. V shed 5 bases, J shed 3 bases, and the junction held 8 bases outside the gene matches. The CDR3 protein is CASSPGTSRGYEQYV. The DNA of the CDR3 is TGTGCCAGCAGCCCGGGGACTAGCCGAGGCTACGAGCAGTACGTC.

This sequence joins TRBV11-3 and TRBJ2-1; 11 bases line up with TRBD2. Unmatched junction bases numbered 12, after V lost 5 bases and J lost 9 bases. Per the germline V gene, CDR1 is SGHNT and CDR2 is YENEEA. This CDR3 has 16 residues. Written as DNA, the CDR3 is TGTGCCAGCAGCAAGGGGCTAGCGGGGGGCATCATTGAGCAGTTCTTC. Protein product: CASSKGLAGGIIEQFF.

This clonotype has only a few counts. The chain carries TRBV5-1 and TRBJ2-7; D may be TRBD2 (6 bases). The germline V gene encodes CDR1 SGHRS and CDR2 YFSETQ. This CDR3 is 14 amino acids long. The V and J ends lost 5 bases and 5 bases respectively, with 17 bases between them. The CDR3 nucleotides are TGCGCCAGCAGAGGGACTCTCCGGGTCCACGAGCAGTACTTC. Translated, it gives CASRGTLRVHEQYF.

This clonotype was observed a few times. The chain links TRBV30 to TRBJ1-2, with a weak D call TRBD1 (5 bases). Trimming took off 8 bases at V and 3 bases at J, with 13 bases between the two ends. Germline lookup yields CDR1 GTSNPN and CDR2 SVGIG (reference sequence). The CDR3 runs to 12 residues. The chain's CDR3 is CARDRGHYGYTF. CDR3 in DNA: TGTGCCCGGGACCGAGGCCACTATGGCTACACCTTC.